The clone carrying this T cell receptor (beta chain) was detected only a few times. Its antigen is not identified. The ends were cut back, 5 bases at V and 5 bases at J, with 21 bases in the middle. Germline lookup yields CDR1 SGHVS and CDR2 FNYEAQ. CDR3 size: 16 residues. This sample stems from a study of T cell repertoires in cytomegalovirus infection. Overall study: Public TCR beta signature analysis indicated the presence of both CMV infection and matching HLA type.

Overall study results and limits: In two of eight donors, the top clonotype was HLA-C-restricted CMV-specific.

MiXCR was run by TCRdb on the reads, yielding one entry per CDR3 protein. Among over 300,000 distinct CDR3 sequences listed, approximately 9.5% were seen once. The receptor's source is a human donor in good health (CMV status not recorded). Some clones in this sample may be carry-over from other donors' samples. Sequenced sample: PBMCs. The rearrangement uses TRBV7-6 and TRBJ2-5; D is tentatively TRBD1 or TRBD2 (5 bases each). Here the CDR3 reads CASSLFAGSIKETQYF. The CDR3 DNA sequence: TGTGCCAGCAGCCTATTTGCAGGGAGTATCAAGGAGACCCAGTACTTC.